This T cell receptor (beta chain) was profiled in a study of blood T cell repertoires in COVID-19. Donors were grouped by their self-reported clinical history. Symptom resolution, clearance, or two negative PCRs marked the recovered donors of Cohort 3. Clones were sequenced by immunoSEQ multiplex PCR, and TCRdb holds only the in-frame ones, with some missing. Found here are 330,000 or so clones, about 90% of them singletons; the top ten hold 2.5% to 3%. Sequencing was done on a sample of PBMCs or T cells enriched from blood (not recorded which). The sequence derives from a woman under 40 who had recovered from COVID-19.

CDR3 protein: CASSLLRGRGTEAFF. CDR3 in DNA: TGTGCCAGCAGTTTACTTAGGGGGCGGGGCACTGAAGCTTTCTTT. The rearrangement links TRBV28 to TRBJ1-1, with 7 nucleotides matching TRBD1. This CDR3 contains 15 residues. V was clipped by 2 bases and J by 4 bases; unmatched bases: 7. Germline V gives CDR1 MDHEN, CDR2 SYDVKM.